This T cell receptor (beta chain) was captured in a study of blood T cells in healthy people across ages. At the level of the study: Per two T cells, template switching captured roughly one barcoded beta molecule. Regarding the study as a whole: A roughly linear fall in TCR beta diversity per million T cells was seen with increasing age. Comparison with aged donors showed that long-lived donors had more naive CD4+ cells and higher diversity.

As to this clonotype: Its specificity is unknown.

A second PCR of about 6 to 12 cycles used a sample-barcoded 5' primer and a J-beta primer mix. TCRdb recomputed calls from the 5' RACE reads with MiXCR, one row per CDR3 protein. The sample lists hundreds of thousands of distinct CDR3 sequences, around 49% occurring once. V lost 0 bases, J lost 3 bases, and 1 base stayed unmatched. This CDR3 is 15 amino acids long. CDR1 and CDR2 from the germline V gene are SGHKS and YYEKEE (reference sequence). This clonotype originated in a woman in her sixties in good health. What was sequenced was blood. The chain recombines TRBV5-5 with TRBJ2-1, with TRBD1 matching 9 bases. CDR3 residues: CASSLGTGVYNEQFF. The CDR3 nucleotides read TGTGCCAGCAGCTTGGGGACAGGGGTCTACAATGAGCAGTTCTTC.